This T cell receptor beta chain was sequenced for a study of Tregs in tolerant kidney transplant recipients. Study background: Recipients received nonmyeloablative bone marrow transplants from related graft donors, with transient mixed chimerism.

With regard to this clone: Its antigen is unidentified.

Germline CDR1 and CDR2: MNHEY and SVGAGI. The CDR3 sequence is 13 residues long. Unmatched junction bases numbered 4, after V lost 6 bases and J lost 4 bases. Study results and caveats: Activated donor B cell expansion appeared to reveal the most relevant donor-specific TCRbeta repertoire. Nucleotide sequences could not be compared across some patients' samples due to primer changes.

Libraries were prepared by immunoSEQ multiplex PCR; TCRdb keeps only in-frame clonotypes and omits some of them. The sample carries over 50,000 clones, approximately 85% recorded once. The chain couples TRBV6-5 to TRBJ1-1; 8 bases agree with TRBD1. The clonotype was recovered from a human donor who received a combined kidney and bone marrow transplant. The starting material was Tregs from blood, obtained before the transplant. Written as DNA, the CDR3 is TGTGCCAGCAGACAACAGGGGGGCACTGAAGCTTTCTTT. This encodes CASRQQGGTEAFF.